The 13 T cell receptor beta chains reported below all come from one sample, sequenced in a study of T cells expressing NK-cell markers. With the 5' RACE reads reprocessed, TCRdb shows one record per CDR3 protein and no DNA. The table gives 300,000 to 450,000 distinct CDR3 sequences; the top ten clones make up around 4.9% of it. The specimen was blood T cells: a sorted CD56 or NKG2C T cell subset, CD4+ or CD8+ T cells, or bulk PBMC T cells (not recorded which). Receptors originate from a man aged 18-70 years in good health.

The V gene is TRBV20-1, the J gene TRBJ2-7; with no DNA, the TCRdb D assignment of TRBD1 cannot be verified. The CDR3 is made up of 14 amino acids. Germline CDR1 is DFQATT and CDR2 is SNEGSKA (reference sequence). Here the CDR3 reads CSAPGQRGSYEQYF.

The chain has TRBV27 and TRBJ2-5; the D call of TRBD2 rests on TCRdb alone, since no DNA is present to check it. Germline V lookup: CDR1 MNHEY, CDR2 SMNVEV (reference sequence). The CDR3 sequence is 16 residues long. This chain's CDR3 is CASSGWAGTSQETQYF.

This chain connects TRBV5-1 to TRBJ1-2; no DNA is available, so the TRBD1 call from TCRdb remains unchecked. CDR1 is SGHRS and CDR2 is YFSETQ in the germline V gene. CDR3 size: 16 residues. The CDR3 region is CASSLLTGGPRSGYTF.

V and J are TRBV2 and TRBJ2-7; without DNA, the TCRdb call of TRBD1 cannot be checked. Germline CDR1 is SNHLY and CDR2 is FYNNEI. The length of the CDR3 is 15 residues. This chain's CDR3 is CASSEDTPSWYEQYF.

The chain carries TRBV7-9 and TRBJ1-1; absent DNA, TCRdb's TRBD1 call cannot be checked. The V gene's germline CDR1 is SEHNR and CDR2 FQNEAQ (reference sequence). This CDR3 region has 15 residues. This CDR3 reads CASIQGGRADTEAFF.

V usage is TRBV18 and J usage is TRBJ1-2; checking the TCRdb D call of TRBD1 is not possible without DNA. CDR1 is KGHSH and CDR2 is LQKENI in the germline V gene. The CDR3 has 16 residues. The CDR3 reads CASSPRLTGGDYGYTF. Using reference TRBV18 and TRBJ1-2 for the parts outside the CDR3, the full variable domain is NAGVMQNPRHLVRRRGQEARLRCSPMKGHSHVYWYRQLPEEGLKFMVYLQKENIIDESGMPKERFSAEFPKEGPSILRIQQVVRGDSAAYFCASSPRLTGGDYGYTFGSGTRLTVV.

The chain has TRBV5-1 and TRBJ1-5. The length of the CDR3 is 15 residues. Per germline, CDR1 SGHRS and CDR2 YFSETQ. CDR3: CASREGPQAGQPQHF.

The V call is TRBV20-1, the J call TRBJ2-7; TCRdb indicates TRBD2, and absent DNA this call remains unverified. Germline V gene lookup returns CDR1 DFQATT and CDR2 SNEGSKA (reference sequence). The CDR3 extends over 14 amino acids. The chain's CDR3 is CSARNTGGSHEQYF.

The rearrangement uses TRBV7-2 and TRBJ2-7. In germline, CDR1 is SGHTA, CDR2 FQGNSA. The CDR3 covers 14 residues. The CDR3 loop reads CASSLGEASYEQYF.

The genes are TRBV6-2 or TRBV6-3 and TRBJ2-3; there is no DNA to check the TCRdb D call of TRBD1. Germline CDR1 reads MNHEY; CDR2 reads SVGEGT. The CDR3 covers 16 residues. CDR3 sequence: CASSSPDLTSTDTQYF.

The CDR3 region is CASSKRPGDEQYF. This rearrangement joins TRBV19 to TRBJ2-7; TCRdb outputs TRBD1, but without DNA this stays unchecked. The germline V gene has CDR1 LNHDA and CDR2 SQIVND (reference sequence). The CDR3 is 13 amino acids.

V gene TRBV2 combines with J gene TRBJ2-5; TCRdb's D call, TRBD1, is unchecked because there is no DNA. CDR3 length equals 13 residues. CDR1 and CDR2 from the germline V gene are SNHLY and FYNNEI. CDR3 loop: CASSVGEVKTQYF.

The chain is built from TRBV6-1 and TRBJ1-1. The CDR3 runs to 13 residues. The V gene's germline CDR1 is MNHNS and CDR2 SASEGT. Here the CDR3 reads CASNLVGITEAFF.